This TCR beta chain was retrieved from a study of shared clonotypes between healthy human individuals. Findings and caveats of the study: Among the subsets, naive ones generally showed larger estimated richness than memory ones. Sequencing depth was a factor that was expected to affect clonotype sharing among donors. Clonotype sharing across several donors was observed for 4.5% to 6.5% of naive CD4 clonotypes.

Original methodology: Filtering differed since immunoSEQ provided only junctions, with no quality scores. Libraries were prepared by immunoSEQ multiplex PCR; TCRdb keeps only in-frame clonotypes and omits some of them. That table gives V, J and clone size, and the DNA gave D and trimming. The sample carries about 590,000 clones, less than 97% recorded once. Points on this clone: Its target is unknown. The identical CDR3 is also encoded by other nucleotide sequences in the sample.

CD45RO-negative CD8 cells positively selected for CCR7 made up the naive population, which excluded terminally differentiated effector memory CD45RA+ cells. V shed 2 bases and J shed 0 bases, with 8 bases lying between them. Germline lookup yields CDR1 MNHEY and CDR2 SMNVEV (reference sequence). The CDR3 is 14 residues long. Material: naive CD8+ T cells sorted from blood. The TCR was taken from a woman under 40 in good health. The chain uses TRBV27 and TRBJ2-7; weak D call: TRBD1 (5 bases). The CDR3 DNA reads TGTGCCAGCAGTTTAGCAGGGCTCTCCTACGAGCAGTACTTC. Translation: CASSLAGLSYEQYF.